A selection of T cell receptor beta chains follows, all from one sample in a study of blood T cell repertoires in COVID-19. Profiling relied on immunoSEQ multiplex PCR, and the TCRdb table lists in-frame clones only, not all of them. This sample carries around 300,000 clones, approximately 86% of them seen once, and the ten largest clones take about 2%. Sequenced input: peripheral blood. These receptors were taken from a man between 18 and 35 years old with active or convalescent COVID-19. The conserved cysteine and the conserved F or W are not part of the CDR3 here.

>TRBV7-8|TRBJ1-2
ASSFSSGTPYGYT
>TRBV7-6|TRBJ2-3
ASSLAGIADTQY
>TRBV6-6|TRBJ2-5
ASSRTARETQY
>TRBV4-2|TRBJ2-1
ASSPVAGVGNEQF
>TRBV9|TRBJ2-1
ASSTGRIGLGSYNEQF
>TRBV5-6|TRBJ2-2
ASSYRDVNTGELF
>TRBV4-2|TRBJ2-7
ASSVAGTSGPYEQY
>TRBV3-1/TRBV3-2|TRBJ2-5
ASSQAGVETQY
>TRBV18|TRBJ2-1
ASSPSGSMGNEQF
>TRBV2|TRBJ2-3
ASKPGLATDTQY
>TRBV10-2|TRBJ1-6
ASRHFPGQGNYSPLH
>TRBV3-1/TRBV3-2|TRBJ2-3
ASSQGGTGWTDTQY
>TRBV9|TRBJ2-1
ASSAGGLSYNEQF
>TRBV9|TRBJ1-6
ASSPDRGLISPLH
>TRBV2|TRBJ2-7
ASKPGLMYEQY
>TRBV19|TRBJ1-1
ASSPAGQGRS
>TRBV4-1|TRBJ1-5
ASSQTGNQPQH
>TRBV4-2|TRBJ2-5
ASSPPGGRVETQY
>TRBV4-1|TRBJ2-2
ASSQEIALAGVGGELF
>TRBV19|TRBJ2-7
ASSKRTGGASLGEQY
>TRBV4-1|TRBJ2-1
ASSQAGIRGRDEQF
>TRBV7-9|TRBJ1-1
ASRKGGAEAF
>TRBV2|TRBJ2-7
ASSGPGTYEQY
>TRBV27|TRBJ1-2
ASSLGGAVANYGYT
>TRBV23-1|TRBJ1-1
ASSQSPGQGLNTEAF
>TRBV7-8|TRBJ1-5
ASSLAAVNQPQH
>TRBV15|TRBJ1-1
ATSRDGQGYTEAF
>TRBV6-5|TRBJ2-3
ASTLSRDRKDTQY
>TRBV28|TRBJ2-4
ASSLMGGLDIQY